This T cell receptor beta chain was captured by sequencing in a study of CD4+ T cells in melanoma. With 3 bases removed from V and 7 bases from J, the gap between germline ends came to 17 bases. From germline, CDR1 is SGHDT and CDR2 YYEEEE. The CDR3 is 14 residues long. Study results and limitations: CD8+ T cell, macrophage and B cell function reportedly correlated with neoantigen-specific CD4+ T cells.

The data were produced by immunoSEQ multiplex PCR, yet TCRdb's version contains in-frame clones alone and is incomplete. The profile shows more than 13,000 clones, approximately 62% of them singletons. Turning to this clone: Antigen: not known.

This chain links TRBV5-6 with TRBJ2-7; D not certain. Sample: cells from a culture (not recorded whether cultured in vitro). This clonotype was obtained from a human donor with melanoma. The CDR3 DNA reads as TGTGCCAGCAGCTCCACCCCGTCCGGTTGGGAGCAGTACTTC. The encoded protein is CASSSTPSGWEQYF.